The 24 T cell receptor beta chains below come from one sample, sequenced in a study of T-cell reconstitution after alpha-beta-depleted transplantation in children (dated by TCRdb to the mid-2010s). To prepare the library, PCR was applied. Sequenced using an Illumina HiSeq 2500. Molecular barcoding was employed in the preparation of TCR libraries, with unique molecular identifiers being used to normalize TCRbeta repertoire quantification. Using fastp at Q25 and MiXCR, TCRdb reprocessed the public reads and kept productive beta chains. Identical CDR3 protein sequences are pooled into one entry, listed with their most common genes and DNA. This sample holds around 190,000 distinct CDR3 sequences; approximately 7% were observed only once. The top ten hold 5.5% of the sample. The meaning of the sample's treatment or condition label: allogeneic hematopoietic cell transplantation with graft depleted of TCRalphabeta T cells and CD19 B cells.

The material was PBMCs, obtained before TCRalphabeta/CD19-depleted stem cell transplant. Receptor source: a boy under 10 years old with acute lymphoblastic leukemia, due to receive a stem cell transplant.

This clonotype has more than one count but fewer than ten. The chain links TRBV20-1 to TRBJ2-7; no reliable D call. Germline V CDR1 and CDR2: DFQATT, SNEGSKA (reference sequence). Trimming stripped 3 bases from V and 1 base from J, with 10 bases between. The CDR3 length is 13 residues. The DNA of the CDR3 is TGCAGTGCTAGCAACCACGAATCCTACGAGCAGTACTTC. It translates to CSASNHESYEQYF.

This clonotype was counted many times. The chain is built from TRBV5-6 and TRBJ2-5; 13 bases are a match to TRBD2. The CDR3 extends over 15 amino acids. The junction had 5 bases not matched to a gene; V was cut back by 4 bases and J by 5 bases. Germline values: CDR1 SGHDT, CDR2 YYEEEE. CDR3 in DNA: TGTGCCAGCAGCCAACTAGCGGGAGGGGTGGAGACCCAGTACTTC. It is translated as CASSQLAGGVETQYF.

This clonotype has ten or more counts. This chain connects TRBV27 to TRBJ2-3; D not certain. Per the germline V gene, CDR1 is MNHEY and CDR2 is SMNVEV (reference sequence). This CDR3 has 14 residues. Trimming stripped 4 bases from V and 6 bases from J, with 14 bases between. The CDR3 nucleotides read TGTGCCAGCAGTTCCCTGAGACCCGGTGATACGCAGTATTTT. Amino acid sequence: CASSSLRPGDTQYF.

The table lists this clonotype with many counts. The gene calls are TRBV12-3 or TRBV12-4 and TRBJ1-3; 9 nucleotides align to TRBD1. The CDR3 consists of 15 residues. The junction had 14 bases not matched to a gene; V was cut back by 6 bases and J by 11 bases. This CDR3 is CASRQDRGGYRAIYF. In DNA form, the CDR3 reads TGTGCCAGCAGACAAGACAGGGGGGGCTATCGCGCCATATATTTT.

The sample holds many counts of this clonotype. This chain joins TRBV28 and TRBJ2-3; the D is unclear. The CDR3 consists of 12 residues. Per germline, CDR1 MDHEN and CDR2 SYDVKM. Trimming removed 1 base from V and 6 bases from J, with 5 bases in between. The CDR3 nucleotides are TGTGCCAGCAGTTTATATCTGGATACGCAGTATTTT. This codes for CASSLYLDTQYF.

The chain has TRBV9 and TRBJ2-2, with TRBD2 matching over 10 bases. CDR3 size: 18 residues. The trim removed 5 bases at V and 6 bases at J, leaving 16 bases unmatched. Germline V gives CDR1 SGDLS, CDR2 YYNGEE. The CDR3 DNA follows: TGTGCCAGCAGGGGCAGGGCTAGCGGGAGTCGGTATGCCGGGGAGCTGTTTTTT. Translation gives CASRGRASGSRYAGELFF.

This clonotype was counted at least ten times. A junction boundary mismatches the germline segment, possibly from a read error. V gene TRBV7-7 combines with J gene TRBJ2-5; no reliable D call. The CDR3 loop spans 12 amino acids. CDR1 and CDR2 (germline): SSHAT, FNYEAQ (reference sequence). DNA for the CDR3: TGTGCTAGCAGCGCCGACCAAGAGACCCAGTACTTC. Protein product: CASSADQETQYF.

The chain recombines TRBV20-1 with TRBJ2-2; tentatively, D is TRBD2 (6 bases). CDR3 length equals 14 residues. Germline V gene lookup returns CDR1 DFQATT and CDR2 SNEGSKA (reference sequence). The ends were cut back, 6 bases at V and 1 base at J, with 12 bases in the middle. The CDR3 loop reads CSAPGDLNTGELFF. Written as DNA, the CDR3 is TGCAGTGCACCCGGGGACTTGAACACCGGGGAGCTGTTTTTT.

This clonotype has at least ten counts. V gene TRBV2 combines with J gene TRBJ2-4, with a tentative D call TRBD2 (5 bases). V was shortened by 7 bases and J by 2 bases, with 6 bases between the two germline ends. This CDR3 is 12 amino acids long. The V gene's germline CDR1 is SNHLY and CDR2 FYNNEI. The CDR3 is CASTGTKNIQYF. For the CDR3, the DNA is TGTGCCAGCACCGGGACCAAAAACATTCAGTACTTC.

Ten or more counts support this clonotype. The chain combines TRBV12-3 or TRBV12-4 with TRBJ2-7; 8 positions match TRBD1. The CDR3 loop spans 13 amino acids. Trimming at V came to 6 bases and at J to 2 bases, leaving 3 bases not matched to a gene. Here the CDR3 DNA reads TGTGCCAGCAGCCTACAGGGGGCCTACGAGCAGTACTTC. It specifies CASSLQGAYEQYF.

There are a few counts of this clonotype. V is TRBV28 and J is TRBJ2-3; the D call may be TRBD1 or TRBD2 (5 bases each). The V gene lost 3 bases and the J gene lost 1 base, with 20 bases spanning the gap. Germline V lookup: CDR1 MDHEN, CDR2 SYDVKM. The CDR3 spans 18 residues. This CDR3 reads CASSFPLTGGTRTDTQYF. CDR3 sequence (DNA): TGTGCCAGCAGTTTCCCCCTCACTGGGGGTACCCGCACAGATACGCAGTATTTT.

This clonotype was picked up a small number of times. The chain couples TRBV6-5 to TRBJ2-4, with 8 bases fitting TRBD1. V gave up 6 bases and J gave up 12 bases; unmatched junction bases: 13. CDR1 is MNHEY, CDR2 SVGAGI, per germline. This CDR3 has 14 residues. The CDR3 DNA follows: TGTGCCAGCAGCCCCAAAGGGACAGGAAGGGCTCAGTACTTC. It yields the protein CASSPKGTGRAQYF.

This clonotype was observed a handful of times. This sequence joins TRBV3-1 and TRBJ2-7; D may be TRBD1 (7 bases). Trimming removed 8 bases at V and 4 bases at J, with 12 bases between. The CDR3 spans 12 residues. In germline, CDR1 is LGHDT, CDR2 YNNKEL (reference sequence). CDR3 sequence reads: CASCGTDYEQYF. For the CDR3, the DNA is TGTGCCAGCTGCGGGACAGATTACGAGCAGTACTTC.

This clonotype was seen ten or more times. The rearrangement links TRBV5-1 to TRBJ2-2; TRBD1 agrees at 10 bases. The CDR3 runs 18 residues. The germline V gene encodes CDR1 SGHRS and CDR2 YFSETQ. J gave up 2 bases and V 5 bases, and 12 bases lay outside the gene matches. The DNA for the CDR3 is TGCGCCAGCAGTTTAATGACAGGGGGCCTGGTAAACACCGGGGAGCTGTTTTTT. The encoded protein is CASSLMTGGLVNTGELFF.

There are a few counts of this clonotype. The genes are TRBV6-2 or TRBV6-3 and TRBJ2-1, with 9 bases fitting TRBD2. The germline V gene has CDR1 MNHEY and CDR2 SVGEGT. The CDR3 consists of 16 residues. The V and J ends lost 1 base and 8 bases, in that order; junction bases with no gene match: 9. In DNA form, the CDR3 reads TGTGCCAGCAGTTACTGGAATCCTAGCGGGGAGTATGAGCAGTTCTTC. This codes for CASSYWNPSGEYEQFF.

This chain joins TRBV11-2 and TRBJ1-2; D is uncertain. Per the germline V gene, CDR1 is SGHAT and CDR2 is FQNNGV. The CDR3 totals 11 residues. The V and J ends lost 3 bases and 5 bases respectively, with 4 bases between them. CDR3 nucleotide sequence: TGTGCCAGCAGCTTCGATTATGGCTACACCTTC. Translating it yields CASSFDYGYTF.

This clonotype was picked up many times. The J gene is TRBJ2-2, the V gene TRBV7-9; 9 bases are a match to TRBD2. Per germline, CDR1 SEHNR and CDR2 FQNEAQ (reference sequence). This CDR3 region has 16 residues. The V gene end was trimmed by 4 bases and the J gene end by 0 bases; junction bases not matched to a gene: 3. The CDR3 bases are TGTGCCAGCAGCTCCTTAGCGGGGGCGAACACCGGGGAGCTGTTTTTT. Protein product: CASSSLAGANTGELFF.

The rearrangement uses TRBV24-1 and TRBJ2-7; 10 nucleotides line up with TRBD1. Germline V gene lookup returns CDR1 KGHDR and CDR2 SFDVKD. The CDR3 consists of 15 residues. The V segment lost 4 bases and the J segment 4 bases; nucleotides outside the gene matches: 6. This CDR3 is CATSDWTGGRYEQYF. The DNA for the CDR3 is TGTGCCACCAGTGACTGGACAGGGGGAAGGTACGAGCAGTACTTC.

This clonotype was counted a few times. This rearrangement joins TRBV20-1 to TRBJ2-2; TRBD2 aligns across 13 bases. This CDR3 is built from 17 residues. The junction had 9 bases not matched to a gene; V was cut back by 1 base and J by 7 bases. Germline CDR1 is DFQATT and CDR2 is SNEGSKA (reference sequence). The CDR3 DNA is TGCAGTGCTAGAGGGGCGGGGACTAGCGGGACGTTCGGGGAGCTGTTTTTT. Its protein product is CSARGAGTSGTFGELFF.

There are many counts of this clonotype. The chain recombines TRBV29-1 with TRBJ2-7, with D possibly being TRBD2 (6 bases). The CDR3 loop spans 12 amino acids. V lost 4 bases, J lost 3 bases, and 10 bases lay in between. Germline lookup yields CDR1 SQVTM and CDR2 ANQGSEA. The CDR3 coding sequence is TGCAGCGTTGTCGGGGGAAACTACGAGCAGTACTTC. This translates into CSVVGGNYEQYF.

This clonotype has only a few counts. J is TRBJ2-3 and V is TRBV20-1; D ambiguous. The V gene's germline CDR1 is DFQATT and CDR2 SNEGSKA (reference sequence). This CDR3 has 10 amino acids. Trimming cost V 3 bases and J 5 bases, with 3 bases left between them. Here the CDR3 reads CSARGDTQYF. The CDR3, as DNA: TGCAGTGCTAGGGGAGATACGCAGTATTTT.

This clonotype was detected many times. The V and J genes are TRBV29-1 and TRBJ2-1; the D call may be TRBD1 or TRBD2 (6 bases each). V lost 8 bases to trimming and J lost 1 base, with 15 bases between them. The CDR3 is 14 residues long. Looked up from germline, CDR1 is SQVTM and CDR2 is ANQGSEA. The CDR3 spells CSCGGLGSYNEQFF. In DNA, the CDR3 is TGCAGCTGTGGGGGGCTGGGATCCTACAATGAGCAGTTCTTC.

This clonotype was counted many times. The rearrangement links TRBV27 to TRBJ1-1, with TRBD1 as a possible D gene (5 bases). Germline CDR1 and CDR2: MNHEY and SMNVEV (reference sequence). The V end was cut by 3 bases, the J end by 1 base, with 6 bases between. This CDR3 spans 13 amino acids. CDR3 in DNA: TGTGCCAGCAGTTTTGGGACGAACACTGAAGCTTTCTTT. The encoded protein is CASSFGTNTEAFF.

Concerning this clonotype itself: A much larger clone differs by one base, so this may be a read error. The CDR3 sequence: CGSWGLAYNEQFF. The CDR3, as DNA: TGTGGCAGCTGGGGACTAGCATACAATGAGCAGTTCTTC. The rearrangement links TRBV2 to TRBJ2-1; 9 bases align to TRBD2. CDR3 length: 13 amino acids. Germline V gives CDR1 SNHLY, CDR2 FYNNEI.